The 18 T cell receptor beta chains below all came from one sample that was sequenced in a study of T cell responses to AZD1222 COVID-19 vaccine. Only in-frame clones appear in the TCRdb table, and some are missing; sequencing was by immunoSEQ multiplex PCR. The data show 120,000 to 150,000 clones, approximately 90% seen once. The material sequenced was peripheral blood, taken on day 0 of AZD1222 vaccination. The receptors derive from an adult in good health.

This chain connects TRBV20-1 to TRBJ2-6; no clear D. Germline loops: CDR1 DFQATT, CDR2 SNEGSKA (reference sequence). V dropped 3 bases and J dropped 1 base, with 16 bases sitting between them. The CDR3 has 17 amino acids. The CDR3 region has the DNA TGCAGTGCTAGTATAAAGGGAAAGCTGTCTGGGGCCAACGTCCTGACTTTC. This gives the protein CSASIKGKLSGANVLTF.

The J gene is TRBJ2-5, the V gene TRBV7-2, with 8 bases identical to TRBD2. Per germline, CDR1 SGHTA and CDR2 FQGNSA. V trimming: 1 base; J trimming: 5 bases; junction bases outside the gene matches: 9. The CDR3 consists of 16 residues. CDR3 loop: CASSLGVGGRSETQYF. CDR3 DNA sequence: TGTGCCAGCAGCTTAGGAGTCGGCGGGAGGAGTGAGACCCAGTACTTC.

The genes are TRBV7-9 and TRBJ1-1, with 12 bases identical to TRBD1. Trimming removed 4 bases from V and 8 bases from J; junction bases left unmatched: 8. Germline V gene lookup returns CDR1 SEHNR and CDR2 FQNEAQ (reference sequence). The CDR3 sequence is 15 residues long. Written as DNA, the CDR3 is TGTGCCAGCAGCTCGCTGGGACAGGGGGCCGGGGAAGCTTTCTTT. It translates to CASSSLGQGAGEAFF.

CDR3 sequence: CASSLTSHQRNQPQHF. CDR3 bases: TGTGCCAGCAGTTTAACGTCTCACCAGCGGAATCAGCCCCAGCATTTT. This chain joins TRBV27 and TRBJ1-5; D gene unclear. Trimming left V 2 bases short and J 4 bases short, with 15 bases between. This CDR3 is built from 16 residues. The germline V gene encodes CDR1 MNHEY and CDR2 SMNVEV (reference sequence).

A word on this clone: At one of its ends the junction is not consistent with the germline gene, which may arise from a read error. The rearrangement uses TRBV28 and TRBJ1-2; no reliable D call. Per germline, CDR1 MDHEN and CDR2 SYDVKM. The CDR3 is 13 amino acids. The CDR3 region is CASSLLAGYDYTF. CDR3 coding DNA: TGTGCCAGCAGTTTATTAGCCGGGTATGACTACACCTTC.

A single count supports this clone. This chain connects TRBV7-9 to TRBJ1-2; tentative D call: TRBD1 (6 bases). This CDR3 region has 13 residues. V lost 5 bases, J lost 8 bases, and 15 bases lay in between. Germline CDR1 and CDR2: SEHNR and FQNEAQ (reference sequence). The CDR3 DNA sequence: TGTGCCAGCAGCCGGACACAGGGAGAGGGCTACACCTTC. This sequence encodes CASSRTQGEGYTF.

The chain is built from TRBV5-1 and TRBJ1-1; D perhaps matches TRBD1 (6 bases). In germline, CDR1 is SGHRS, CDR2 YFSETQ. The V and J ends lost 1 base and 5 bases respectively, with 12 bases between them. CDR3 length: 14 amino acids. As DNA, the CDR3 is TGCGCCAGCAGCTTGTACAGGGTAGGGACTGAAGCTTTCTTT. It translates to CASSLYRVGTEAFF. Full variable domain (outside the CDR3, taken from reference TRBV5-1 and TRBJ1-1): KAGVTQTPRYLIKTRGQQVTLSCSPISGHRSVSWYQQTPGQGLQFLFEYFSETQRNKGNFPGRFSGRQFSNSRSEMNVSTLELGDSALYLCASSLYRVGTEAFFGQGTRLTVV.

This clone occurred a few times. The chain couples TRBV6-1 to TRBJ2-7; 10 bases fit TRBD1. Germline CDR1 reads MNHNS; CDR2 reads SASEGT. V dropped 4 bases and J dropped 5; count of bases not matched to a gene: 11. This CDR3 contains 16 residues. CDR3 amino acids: CASSGTGTGESDEQYF. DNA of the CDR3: TGTGCCAGCAGTGGGACCGGGACAGGGGAATCAGACGAGCAGTACTTC.

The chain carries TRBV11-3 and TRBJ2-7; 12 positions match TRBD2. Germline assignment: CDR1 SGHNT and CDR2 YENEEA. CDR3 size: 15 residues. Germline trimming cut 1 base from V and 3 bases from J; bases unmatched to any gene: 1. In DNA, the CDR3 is TGTGCCAGCAGCTTAGGACTAGCGGGAGTCTACGAGCAGTACTTC. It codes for CASSLGLAGVYEQYF.

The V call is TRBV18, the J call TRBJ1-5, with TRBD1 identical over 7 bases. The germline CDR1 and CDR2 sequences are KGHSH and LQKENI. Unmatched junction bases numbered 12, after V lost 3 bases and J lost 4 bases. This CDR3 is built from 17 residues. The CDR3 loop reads CASSPGAATGQNQPQHF. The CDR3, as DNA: TGTGCCAGCTCACCCGGGGCGGCGACAGGGCAAAATCAGCCCCAGCATTTT.

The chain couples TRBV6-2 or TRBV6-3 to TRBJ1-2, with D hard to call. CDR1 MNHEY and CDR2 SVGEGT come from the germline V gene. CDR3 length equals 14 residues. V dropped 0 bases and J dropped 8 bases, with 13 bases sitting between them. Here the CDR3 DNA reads TGTGCCAGCAGTTACTCCCGCGGCTTTGGCGGCTACACCTTC. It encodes CASSYSRGFGGYTF.

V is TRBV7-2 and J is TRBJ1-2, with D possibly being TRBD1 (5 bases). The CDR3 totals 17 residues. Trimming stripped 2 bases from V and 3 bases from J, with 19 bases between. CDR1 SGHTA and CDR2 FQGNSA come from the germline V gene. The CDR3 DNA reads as TGTGCCAGCAGCTTATCTCGTACAGGTACTCTGGACTATGGCTACACCTTC. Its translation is CASSLSRTGTLDYGYTF.

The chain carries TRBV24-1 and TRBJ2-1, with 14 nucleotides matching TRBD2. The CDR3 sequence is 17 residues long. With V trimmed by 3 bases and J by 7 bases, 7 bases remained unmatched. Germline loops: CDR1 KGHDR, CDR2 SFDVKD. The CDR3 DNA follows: TGTGCCACCAGTGATCCCGGGACTAGCGGGAGCGGGAATGAGCAGTTCTTC. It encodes CATSDPGTSGSGNEQFF.

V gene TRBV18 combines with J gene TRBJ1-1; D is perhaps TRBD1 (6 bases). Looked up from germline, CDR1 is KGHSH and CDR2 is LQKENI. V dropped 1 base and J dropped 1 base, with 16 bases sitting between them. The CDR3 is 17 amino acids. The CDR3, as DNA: TGTGCCAGCTCACCACTTCGGGGGGCCGCCCCGAACACTGAAGCTTTCTTT. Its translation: CASSPLRGAAPNTEAFF.

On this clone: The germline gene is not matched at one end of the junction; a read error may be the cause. The CDR3 is CASSLDPNYGYTF. DNA for the CDR3: TGTGCCAGCAGTTTGGACCCTAACTATGGCTACACCTTC. The chain employs TRBV5-4 and TRBJ1-2, with unresolved D. The length of the CDR3 is 13 residues. The V gene's germline CDR1 is SGHNT and CDR2 YYREEE (reference sequence). The full variable domain, in which reference TRBV5-4 and TRBJ1-2 provide the parts outside the CDR3, is ETGVTQSPTHLIKTRGQQVTLRCSSQSGHNTVSWYQQALGQGPQFIFQYYREEENGRGNFPPRFSGLQFPNYSSELNVNALELDDSALYLCASSLDPNYGYTFGSGTRLTVV.

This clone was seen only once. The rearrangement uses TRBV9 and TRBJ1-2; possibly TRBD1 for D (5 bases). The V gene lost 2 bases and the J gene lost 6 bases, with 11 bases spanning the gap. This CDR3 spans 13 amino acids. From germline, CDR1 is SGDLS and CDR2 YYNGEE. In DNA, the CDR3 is TGTGCCAGCAGCGTCAGGACAAGGGATGGCTACACCTTC. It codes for CASSVRTRDGYTF.

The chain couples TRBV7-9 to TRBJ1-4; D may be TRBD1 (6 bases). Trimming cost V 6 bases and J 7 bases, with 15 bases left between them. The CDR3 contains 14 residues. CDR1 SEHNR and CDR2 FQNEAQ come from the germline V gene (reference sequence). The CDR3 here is CASSLDRGSEKLFF. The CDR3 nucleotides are TGTGCCAGCAGTCTGGACAGAGGCAGTGAAAAACTGTTTTTT.

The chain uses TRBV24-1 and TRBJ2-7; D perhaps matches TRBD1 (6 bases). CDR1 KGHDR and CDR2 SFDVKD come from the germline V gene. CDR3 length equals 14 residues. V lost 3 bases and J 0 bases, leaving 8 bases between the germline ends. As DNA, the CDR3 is TGTGCCACCAGTGATCAGGACAGCTCCTACGAGCAGTACTTC. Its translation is CATSDQDSSYEQYF.